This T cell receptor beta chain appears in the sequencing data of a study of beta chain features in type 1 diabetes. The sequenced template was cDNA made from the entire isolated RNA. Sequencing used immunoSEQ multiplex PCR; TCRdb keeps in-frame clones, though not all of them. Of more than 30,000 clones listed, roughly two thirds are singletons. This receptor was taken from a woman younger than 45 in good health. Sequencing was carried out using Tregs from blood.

In nucleotides, the CDR3 is TGTGCCAGCAGCCGTGCTAGCGGGAGGGTAGGAGAGACCCAGTACTTC. This codes for CASSRASGRVGETQYF. The rearrangement joins TRBV7-8 to TRBJ2-5; 12 bases fit TRBD2. The J segment lost 4 bases and the V segment lost 5 bases, leaving 8 bases of the junction unmatched. CDR1 and CDR2 (germline): SGHVS, FQNEAQ. There are 16 residues in the CDR3.